The next 3 T cell receptor beta chains were all read from a single sample in a study of CD8+ T cells in alopecia areata. Extracted from the samples, RNA was reverse transcribed into cDNA to serve as the sequencing template. Clones were sequenced by immunoSEQ multiplex PCR, and TCRdb holds only the in-frame ones, with some missing. This sample has 100,000 to 130,000 clones, with approximately 59% found just once. The sequenced material came from CD8+ T cells sorted from blood. Receptors were obtained from a human donor in good health.

This chain joins TRBV4-3 and TRBJ1-1; D gene uncertain. With 0 bases removed from V and 3 bases from J, the gap between germline ends came to 11 bases. The CDR3 has 15 residues. Germline V gives CDR1 LGHNA, CDR2 YSLEER. The CDR3 spells CASSQDPQAYTEAFF. CDR3 coding DNA: TGCGCCAGCAGCCAAGATCCGCAGGCGTACACTGAAGCTTTCTTT.

This clone has a handful of counts. This CDR3 is CASSRWANTGELFF. In DNA form, the CDR3 reads TGTGCCAGCAGCCGTTGGGCGAACACCGGGGAGCTGTTTTTT. The rearrangement joins TRBV4-2 to TRBJ2-2; no definite D call. Trimming pared 4 bases from V and 0 bases from J, leaving 6 bases between. Germline assignment: CDR1 LGHNA and CDR2 YNFKEQ. This CDR3 region has 14 residues.

This clone was seen a few times. This chain joins TRBV7-9 and TRBJ1-1; D gene uncertain. V gave up 4 bases and J gave up 2 bases, with 8 bases separating them. CDR3 length: 13 residues. Germline CDR1 is SEHNR and CDR2 is FQNEAQ (reference sequence). CDR3 sequence (DNA): TGTGCCAGCAGCTCTCCGATTAACACTGAAGCTTTCTTT. It translates to CASSSPINTEAFF.